This TCR beta chain came from a study of cytomegalovirus exposure and HLA in healthy donors. Regarding the study as a whole: Presence/absence analyses treated sequencing depth as roughly uniform across donors. Confirmation in vitro established that a few CMV-associated chains were specific for CMV antigens. Earlier findings revealed that most TCR beta V segments proved productive either about 87% or about 30% of the time.

V was shortened by 4 bases and J by 5 bases, with 15 bases between the two germline ends. Germline CDR1 and CDR2: SGDLS and YYNGEE. There are 14 residues in the CDR3. A word on this clone: Its specificity is unknown.

The study ran its PCR with 60 Vbeta and 13 Jbeta primers. Produced via immunoSEQ multiplex PCR; TCRdb's table is partial and in-frame only. The sample records 180,000 or so clones, 75% to 85% being singletons. The sample comprised PBMCs. This rearrangement joins TRBV9 to TRBJ2-5, with D perhaps TRBD1 (6 bases). This TCR came from a young woman in good health and CMV-seropositive. The CDR3 coding sequence is TGTGCCAGCAGCCCCATGGGGGCTGGGGAGACCCAGTACTTC. It specifies CASSPMGAGETQYF.